The 15 T cell receptor beta chains below come from one sample, sequenced in a study of blood T cell repertoires in COVID-19. Produced via immunoSEQ multiplex PCR; TCRdb's table is partial and in-frame only. In the table there are 90,000 or so clones, around 90% of which are singletons. Sequencing was performed on peripheral blood. The receptors originated from an older woman with acute or convalescent COVID-19.

The J gene is TRBJ2-1, the V gene TRBV18; the D gene is possibly TRBD2 (6 bases). Germline V gives CDR1 KGHSH, CDR2 LQKENI. Trimming took 3 bases from V and 4 from J, leaving 13 bases between them. This CDR3 region has 15 residues. The CDR3 loop reads CASSPGGGGYNEQFF. CDR3 nucleotides: TGTGCCAGCTCACCGGGGGGAGGAGGGTACAATGAGCAGTTCTTC. The entire variable domain, with the rest obtained from reference TRBV18 and TRBJ2-1, is as follows: NAGVMQNPRHLVRRRGQEARLRCSPMKGHSHVYWYRQLPEEGLKFMVYLQKENIIDESGMPKERFSAEFPKEGPSILRIQQVVRGDSAAYFCASSPGGGGYNEQFFGPGTRLTVL.

In its sample, this clone was seen once. The J gene is TRBJ2-3, the V gene TRBV28; TRBD1 is a possible D gene (5 bases). Germline CDR1 is MDHEN and CDR2 is SYDVKM. V lost 6 bases to trimming and J lost 5 bases, with 18 bases between them. The CDR3 has 15 residues. CDR3 DNA: TGTGCCAGCAGCCCCGGACAAAAACAGAGAGATACGCAGTATTTT. Amino acid sequence: CASSPGQKQRDTQYF.

The CDR3 here is CATSSSGTIETQYF. The CDR3 nucleotides are TGCGCAACTTCCTCTAGCGGGACGATTGAGACCCAGTACTTC. This sequence joins TRBV5-1 and TRBJ2-5; 9 nucleotides agree with TRBD2. Germline CDR1 SGHRS, CDR2 YFSETQ. The CDR3 has 14 residues.

The V and J genes are TRBV28 and TRBJ1-6, with 9 bases lining up with TRBD1. The CDR3 covers 14 residues. V dropped 6 bases and J dropped 9; count of bases not matched to a gene: 6. The germline CDR1 and CDR2 sequences are MDHEN and SYDVKM. The DNA for the CDR3 is TGTGCCAGCAGGCCCACAGGGGGCAGTTCACCCCTCCACTTT. Its protein is CASRPTGGSSPLHF.

This chain links TRBV6-2 or TRBV6-3 with TRBJ2-2; tentative D call: TRBD1 (5 bases). CDR1 is MNHEY and CDR2 is SVGEGT in the germline V gene. CDR3 length: 14 residues. V lost 4 bases, J lost 6 bases, and 12 bases lay in between. In DNA, the CDR3 is TGTGCCAGCAGTTCCACAGGTTTCGCCGGGGAGCTGTTTTTT. This encodes CASSSTGFAGELFF.

The rearrangement joins TRBV29-1 to TRBJ2-1, with 10 bases aligning to TRBD2. This CDR3 has 14 amino acids. Germline CDR1 SQVTM, CDR2 ANQGSEA. V lost 4 bases, J lost 9 bases, and 9 bases stayed unmatched. CDR3 nucleotides: TGCAGCGTTGCTGGCGCTAGCGGGGGCGGTGAGCAGTTCTTC. Amino acids: CSVAGASGGGEQFF.

The J gene is TRBJ1-2, the V gene TRBV5-4; possible D gene TRBD1, 5 bases. This CDR3 has 15 amino acids. Germline CDR1 SGHNT, CDR2 YYREEE (reference sequence). V lost 4 bases to trimming and J lost 2 bases, with 15 bases between them. The CDR3 loop reads CASSPGGGANYGYTF. CDR3 sequence (DNA): TGTGCCAGCAGCCCTGGGGGAGGGGCGAACTATGGCTACACCTTC.

The chain has TRBV2 and TRBJ1-1; unclear D gene. The V gene's germline CDR1 is SNHLY and CDR2 FYNNEI. V was shortened by 8 bases and J by 7 bases, with 8 bases between the two germline ends. The CDR3 is 10 residues long. The CDR3 protein is CASVQIEAFF. The CDR3 DNA reads TGTGCCAGCGTCCAGATTGAAGCTTTCTTT.

The V gene is TRBV11-2, the J gene TRBJ1-2; TRBD1 matches 7 bases. CDR1 is SGHAT and CDR2 is FQNNGV in the germline V gene. There are 17 residues in the CDR3. V lost 1 base, J lost 4 bases, and 12 bases stayed unmatched. For the CDR3, the DNA is TGTGCCAGCAGCTTAGGACCGCGACAGGGCTCCCTCTATGGCTACACCTTC. This gives the protein CASSLGPRQGSLYGYTF.

The V gene is TRBV28, the J gene TRBJ1-1, with TRBD1 matching over 7 bases. CDR3 length: 14 residues. Germline V gene sequence: CDR1 MDHEN, CDR2 SYDVKM. V gave up 7 bases and J gave up 0 bases; unmatched junction bases: 5. The CDR3 nucleotides read TGTGCCAGCACACTCGGACAGGTGAACACTGAAGCTTTCTTT. It is translated as CASTLGQVNTEAFF.

The chain has TRBV28 and TRBJ2-5; 7 bases fit TRBD2. Losses at the gene ends were 6 bases for V and 7 bases for J; bases not matched to a gene: 11. The germline V gene has CDR1 MDHEN and CDR2 SYDVKM. This CDR3 is built from 14 residues. CDR3 amino acids: CASRRGGTRGTQYF. As DNA, the CDR3 is TGTGCCAGCAGACGCGGGGGTACAAGAGGGACCCAGTACTTC.

This clone was counted only a few times. V and J are TRBV19 and TRBJ1-5; 9 nucleotides agree with TRBD1. CDR1 is LNHDA and CDR2 is SQIVND in the germline V gene (reference sequence). The CDR3 runs 15 residues. The V gene end was trimmed by 6 bases and the J gene end by 0 bases; junction bases not matched to a gene: 3. The CDR3 spells CASRRTGDSNQPQHF. CDR3 DNA: TGTGCCAGTAGGAGGACAGGGGATAGCAATCAGCCCCAGCATTTT.

This clone was counted once. The rearrangement joins TRBV7-8 to TRBJ1-2; D is undetermined. The germline gives CDR1 SGHVS, CDR2 FQNEAQ. V gave up 5 bases and J gave up 6 bases, with 13 bases separating them. The CDR3 is 13 residues long. This CDR3 is CASSHRMPDGYTF. The CDR3 DNA is TGTGCCAGCAGCCACCGAATGCCGGATGGCTACACCTTC. The variable domain in full, with the rest retrieved from reference TRBV7-8 and TRBJ1-2, is GAGVSQSPRYKVAKRGQDVALRCDPISGHVSLFWYQQALGQGPEFLTYFQNEAQLDKSGLPSDRFFAERPEGSVSTLKIQRTQQEDSAVYLCASSHRMPDGYTFGSGTRLTVV.

The chain combines TRBV2 with TRBJ1-1; D uncertain. The CDR3 runs 11 residues. CDR1 is SNHLY, CDR2 FYNNEI, per germline. V was pared by 4 bases and J by 4 bases, with 4 bases between. This CDR3 is CASSVFTEAFF. The DNA of the CDR3 is TGTGCCAGCAGTGTATTCACTGAAGCTTTCTTT.

DNA for the CDR3: TGCGCCAGCAGCTTTGGAGACGGTGGCACTGAAGCTTTCTTT. This encodes CASSFGDGGTEAFF. J is TRBJ1-1 and V is TRBV5-1; D remains unclear. Germline V gives CDR1 SGHRS, CDR2 YFSETQ. V lost 2 bases to trimming and J lost 4 bases, with 12 bases between them. This CDR3 spans 14 amino acids. The full variable domain, its missing parts supplied by reference TRBV5-1 and TRBJ1-1, is KAGVTQTPRYLIKTRGQQVTLSCSPISGHRSVSWYQQTPGQGLQFLFEYFSETQRNKGNFPGRFSGRQFSNSRSEMNVSTLELGDSALYLCASSFGDGGTEAFFGQGTRLTVV.